The present TCR beta chain was sequenced within a study of shared clonotypes between healthy human individuals. Some clones are missing from TCRdb's copy, which holds only in-frame ones; the method was immunoSEQ multiplex PCR. The sample gives about 580,000 clones, 95% to 98% of which show up once; more than 0.3% is in the top ten. Naive CD8 cells lacked CD45RO, underwent positive selection for CCR7 and left out terminally differentiated effector memory CD45RA+ cells. For this clone: Its antigen is still unknown.

Broader study findings: The low donor count limited represented genetic and exposure-history diversity.

CDR1 is SGHTA, CDR2 FQGNSA, per germline. The CDR3 is made up of 14 amino acids. The V and J ends lost 5 bases and 6 bases respectively, with 13 bases between them. Sample: naive CD8+ T cells sorted from blood. The chain combines TRBV7-2 with TRBJ2-2; D possibly uses TRBD1 or TRBD2 (6 bases each). The sequence was collected from a man between 25 and 39 years old in good health. The CDR3: CASSHVGGSGELFF. The DNA of the CDR3 is TGTGCCAGCAGCCACGTCGGGGGCTCCGGGGAGCTGTTTTTT.